A selection of T cell receptor beta chains follows, all from one sample in a study of T cell repertoires in cytomegalovirus infection. One entry per CDR3 protein, called by TCRdb with MiXCR from the reads. The data contain approximately 120,000 distinct CDR3 sequences, roughly a third of them singletons. These receptors' antigens are unknown. The material was CD8+ T cells from cultured PBMCs, obtained from culture after CMV antigen stimulation. The receptors were gathered from a human donor in good health (CMV status not recorded). Some clones in this sample may be carry-over from other donors' samples. CDR3s include the opening cysteine and the closing phenylalanine or tryptophan. A D gene is named only where the DNA matches it firmly. Clone size appears in some rows only: once, few, many, or a class for an expanded clone.

abundance: NA; len: 18; d_gene: TRBD2; v_gene: TRBV4-3; j_gene: TRBJ2-2; CDR3aa: CASSHRSLAGGSTGELFF; CDR3nt: TGCGCCAGCAGCCACCGGTCGTTGGCGGGGGGTTCGACCGGGGAGCTGTTTTTT
abundance: few; len: 12; d_gene: NA; v_gene: TRBV19; j_gene: TRBJ2-2; CDR3aa: CASRQDPGELFF; CDR3nt: TGTGCCAGTAGGCAGGATCCCGGGGAGCTGTTTTTT
abundance: NA; len: 18; d_gene: TRBD2; v_gene: TRBV29-1; j_gene: TRBJ2-1; CDR3aa: CSVVFVLLAGDSYNEQFF; CDR3nt: TGCAGCGTTGTGTTCGTACTATTGGCGGGGGACTCCTACAATGAGCAGTTCTTC
abundance: few; len: 17; d_gene: NA; v_gene: TRBV12-3/TRBV12-4; j_gene: TRBJ1-6; CDR3aa: CASSSMGGLSYNSPLHF; CDR3nt: TGTGCCAGCAGTTCCATGGGGGGGCTCTCCTATAATTCACCCCTCCACTTT
abundance: NA; len: 16; d_gene: NA; v_gene: TRBV19; j_gene: TRBJ2-2; CDR3aa: CASSMGQRLFTGELFF; CDR3nt: TGTGCCAGTAGTATGGGGCAGAGGTTGTTTACCGGGGAGCTGTTTTTT
abundance: many; len: 14; d_gene: TRBD2; v_gene: TRBV28; j_gene: TRBJ2-4; CDR3aa: CASSLTSAGIIQYF; CDR3nt: TGTGCCAGCAGTTTAACTAGCGCTGGTATCATTCAGTACTTC
abundance: NA; len: 15; d_gene: NA; v_gene: TRBV4-2; j_gene: TRBJ1-2; CDR3aa: CASSQDRGEIRGYTF; CDR3nt: TGTGCCAGCAGCCAAGATCGTGGCGAGATCCGTGGCTACACCTTC
abundance: few; len: 12; d_gene: NA; v_gene: TRBV25-1; j_gene: TRBJ2-2; CDR3aa: CASSVRSGELFF; CDR3nt: TGTGCCAGCAGTGTTCGTAGCGGGGAGCTGTTTTTT
abundance: NA; len: 16; d_gene: NA; v_gene: TRBV11-2; j_gene: TRBJ2-7; CDR3aa: CASSLIDGGSSYEQYF; CDR3nt: TGTGCCAGCAGCTTAATAGACGGTGGGTCTTCCTACGAGCAGTACTTC
abundance: few; len: 13; d_gene: NA; v_gene: TRBV10-3; j_gene: TRBJ2-2; CDR3aa: CAIRGQSPGELFF; CDR3nt: TGTGCCATTCGAGGACAGTCTCCCGGGGAGCTGTTTTTT
abundance: many; len: 14; d_gene: NA; v_gene: TRBV7-9; j_gene: TRBJ2-7; CDR3aa: CASSWWQKDYEQYF; CDR3nt: TGTGCCAGCAGCTGGTGGCAGAAAGACTACGAGCAGTACTTC
abundance: many; len: 13; d_gene: NA; v_gene: TRBV6-2/TRBV6-3; j_gene: TRBJ2-7; CDR3aa: CASSYTRLYEQYF; CDR3nt: TGTGCCAGCAGTTATACCCGGCTGTACGAGCAGTACTTC
abundance: many; len: 14; d_gene: NA; v_gene: TRBV5-1; j_gene: TRBJ2-1; CDR3aa: CASSLRGDPNEQFF; CDR3nt: TGCGCCAGCAGCTTGCGGGGCGACCCGAATGAGCAGTTCTTC
abundance: NA; len: 15; d_gene: NA; v_gene: TRBV5-6; j_gene: TRBJ2-1; CDR3aa: CASRNPRALYNEQFF; CDR3nt: TGTGCCAGCAGGAACCCTAGGGCCCTCTACAATGAGCAGTTCTTC
abundance: few; len: 17; d_gene: NA; v_gene: TRBV6-5; j_gene: TRBJ1-5; CDR3aa: CASSYSRDEGSNQPQHF; CDR3nt: TGTGCCAGCAGTTACTCCAGGGACGAGGGTAGCAATCAGCCCCAGCATTTT
abundance: many; len: 16; d_gene: NA; v_gene: TRBV7-3; j_gene: TRBJ2-1; CDR3aa: CASSLTAEHSYNEQFF; CDR3nt: TGTGCCAGCAGCTTAACGGCGGAACACTCCTACAATGAGCAGTTCTTC
abundance: many; len: 15; d_gene: NA; v_gene: TRBV4-2; j_gene: TRBJ1-1; CDR3aa: CASSPVAGDYSEAFF; CDR3nt: TGTGCCAGCAGCCCGGTGGCAGGGGATTACTCTGAAGCTTTCTTT
abundance: NA; len: 15; d_gene: NA; v_gene: TRBV9; j_gene: TRBJ1-1; CDR3aa: CASSPPGRMNTEAFF; CDR3nt: TGTGCCAGCAGCCCCCCGGGACGGATGAACACTGAAGCTTTCTTT
abundance: NA; len: 17; d_gene: NA; v_gene: TRBV6-1; j_gene: TRBJ2-7; CDR3aa: CASSEAGGPQGFVEQYF; CDR3nt: TGTGCCAGCAGTGAAGCCGGGGGGCCGCAGGGGTTTGTCGAGCAGTACTTC
abundance: many; len: 15; d_gene: NA; v_gene: TRBV7-9; j_gene: TRBJ1-4; CDR3aa: CASSLVLGAREKLFF; CDR3nt: TGTGCCAGCAGCTTAGTCTTGGGGGCTCGGGAAAAACTGTTTTTT
abundance: few; len: 18; d_gene: TRBD1; v_gene: TRBV20-1; j_gene: TRBJ1-2; CDR3aa: CSARDLGQGLVPVYGYTF; CDR3nt: TGCAGTGCTAGAGATCTCGGACAGGGACTCGTACCGGTCTATGGCTACACCTTC
abundance: NA; len: 14; d_gene: NA; v_gene: TRBV6-6; j_gene: TRBJ2-1; CDR3aa: CASSSREQGNEQFF; CDR3nt: TGTGCCAGCAGTTCCCGGGAACAAGGCAATGAGCAGTTCTTC
abundance: NA; len: 15; d_gene: NA; v_gene: TRBV7-6; j_gene: TRBJ2-2; CDR3aa: CASSLVSPRSGELFF; CDR3nt: TGTGCCAGCAGCTTAGTTTCCCCCCGATCCGGGGAGCTGTTTTTT
abundance: many; len: 16; d_gene: TRBD1; v_gene: TRBV7-6; j_gene: TRBJ2-7; CDR3aa: CASSPGPGTGYHEQYF; CDR3nt: TGTGCCAGCAGCCCCGGCCCCGGGACAGGGTACCACGAGCAGTACTTC
abundance: few; len: 13; d_gene: NA; v_gene: TRBV5-4; j_gene: TRBJ2-2; CDR3aa: CASSWTDTGELFF; CDR3nt: TGTGCCAGCAGCTGGACTGATACCGGGGAGCTGTTTTTT
abundance: many; len: 13; d_gene: TRBD1; v_gene: TRBV7-9; j_gene: TRBJ2-5; CDR3aa: CASSDRGEETQYF; CDR3nt: TGTGCCAGCAGCGACAGGGGTGAAGAGACCCAGTACTTC
abundance: NA; len: 13; d_gene: NA; v_gene: TRBV4-1; j_gene: TRBJ2-6; CDR3aa: CASRGFGANVLTF; CDR3nt: TGCGCCAGCAGGGGTTTTGGGGCCAACGTCCTGACTTTC